The clone carrying this T cell receptor (beta chain) was seen a few times. Its antigen is still unknown. The sample comes from a study of OX40 agonist ivuxolimab in advanced cancers. The wider study: The patients got ivuxolimab, which is an agonistic anti-OX40 (CD134) antibody. Patients were dosed intravenously with ivuxolimab at 0.01 to 10 mg/kg every 2 weeks. Overall study findings and caveats: At 0.1 to 3.0 mg/kg, clonal expansion of CD4+ and CD8+ blood T cells had occurred by week 6.

V was pared by 1 base and J by 4 bases, with 4 bases of the junction left unmatched. The CDR3 is 15 amino acids. Germline V lookup: CDR1 MNHEY, CDR2 SMNVEV (reference sequence). Clones were sequenced by immunoSEQ multiplex PCR, and TCRdb holds only the in-frame ones, with some missing. The table has over 10,000 clones, around 84% seen once; the top ten hold roughly 39%. The sequence came from an adult with an advanced solid tumor such as melanoma, head and neck, liver or kidney cancer. The material sequenced was CD4+ or CD8+ T cells sorted from blood, taken in a trial of the OX40 agonist ivuxolimab. The chain links TRBV27 to TRBJ2-7; 10 nucleotides align to TRBD1. The CDR3 nucleotides are TGTGCCAGCAGTTTATTCGGACAGGGGGGATACGAGCAGTACTTC. Amino acid sequence: CASSLFGQGGYEQYF.